This T cell receptor (beta chain) is from a study of circulating and synovial CD4+ cells in juvenile arthritis. Study-wide results and caveats: These repertoires were less diverse than bulk blood CD4 repertoires. CPL versus bulk CD4 samples: T cell genome counts differed by at least an order of magnitude.

The assay was immunoSEQ multiplex PCR, and TCRdb's table has in-frame clones only and misses some. The sample holds over 30,000 clones, just under 95% seen once. V was trimmed by 8 bases and J by 4 bases, leaving 20 bases between them. There are 16 residues in the CDR3. Germline values: CDR1 SGHVS, CDR2 FQNEAQ. A remark on this clone: What it binds is not known.

V usage is TRBV7-8 and J usage is TRBJ2-2, with a tentative D call TRBD2 (7 bases). The TCR comes from a human donor with juvenile idiopathic arthritis. The source material was CD4+ T cells from blood. The CDR3 DNA follows: TGTGCCAGCCCAAGGGGGGGCGGGGCCGGCACCGGGGAGCTGTTTTTT. This gives the protein CASPRGGGAGTGELFF. The variable domain in full, completed from reference TRBV7-8 and TRBJ2-2, reads GAGVSQSPRYKVAKRGQDVALRCDPISGHVSLFWYQQALGQGPEFLTYFQNEAQLDKSGLPSDRFFAERPEGSVSTLKIQRTQQEDSAVYLCASPRGGGAGTGELFFGEGSRLTVL.